This T cell receptor (beta chain) comes out of a study of blood T cell repertoires in COVID-19. Sequenced by immunoSEQ multiplex PCR; TCRdb stores in-frame clones only, minus some. The repertoire holds 230,000 or so clones, roughly four fifths seen once, with 3.4% in the top ten. Germline CDR1 and CDR2: SGHAT and FQNNGV. Trimming cost V 1 base and J 3 bases, with 7 bases left between them. The CDR3 contains 13 residues. The chain recombines TRBV11-2 with TRBJ2-7; a possible D gene is TRBD1 (6 bases). This clonotype was obtained from a man between 45 and 60 years old who had recovered from COVID-19. The sequenced sample consisted of PBMCs or T cells enriched from blood (not recorded which). The CDR3 nucleotides read TGTGCCAGCAGCTTAGCAGGGGTCTACGAGCAGTACTTC. It codes for CASSLAGVYEQYF.